The text below deals with one T cell receptor (beta chain). Its antigen is unknown. Sequencing was performed with immunoSEQ multiplex PCR; in TCRdb, only in-frame clones are kept and a portion is missing. The sample gives hundreds of thousands of clones, around 89% of which show up once; around 5% is in the top ten. This sample is part of a study of Ad26.COV2.S vaccination and SARS-CoV-2 variants. Study results and caveats: Breadth of non-spike TCRs did not differ between vaccinees and placebo recipients. Reports say spike-specific CD8+ and CD4+ T cell responses covered substantial breadth after vaccination.

Treatment here: 19 received Ad26.COV2.S at low or high dose, single or two shots; several received placebo; per-sample allocation not given. Vaccine and placebo recipients were sampled on day 63 after the first injection. The TCR comes from a person between 18 and 65 years old who received the Ad26.COV2.S COVID-19 vaccine or a placebo. The specimen was peripheral blood, collected in a trial of Ad26.COV2.S vaccine versus placebo.

CDR3 nucleotide sequence: TGTGCCAGCCGTAACCAAAACTCTGGAAACACCATATATTTT. Amino acids: CASRNQNSGNTIYF. The chain is built from TRBV7-9 and TRBJ1-3; D unresolved. V lost 8 bases, J lost 0 bases, and 11 bases lay in between. The CDR3 contains 14 residues. The V gene's germline CDR1 is SEHNR and CDR2 FQNEAQ (reference sequence).